The 17 T cell receptor beta chains below all came from one sample that was sequenced in a study of blood T cell repertoires in COVID-19. Here immunoSEQ multiplex PCR was the method, and the copy in TCRdb shows in-frame clones only, minus some. The sample includes about 150,000 clones, 80% to 90% seen only once; the top ten take over 12%. The sequenced material came from peripheral blood. These receptor sequences come from a woman aged 40-49 years with acute or convalescent COVID-19.

CDR3 amino acids: CATSRDLAGSYGYTF. Here the CDR3 DNA reads TGTGCCACCAGCAGAGATCTGGCAGGCAGCTATGGCTACACCTTC. The chain has TRBV15 and TRBJ1-2; no definite D call. Germline V gene sequence: CDR1 LNHNV, CDR2 YYDKDF (reference sequence). The ends were cut back, 0 bases at V and 4 bases at J, with 12 bases in the middle. This CDR3 is built from 15 residues. The variable domain in full, with the rest retrieved from reference TRBV15 and TRBJ1-2, is DAMVIQNPRYQVTQFGKPVTLSCSQTLNHNVMYWYQQKSSQAPKLLFHYYDKDFNNEADTPDNFQSRRPNTSFCFLDIRSPGLGDTAMYLCATSRDLAGSYGYTFGSGTRLTVV.

This chain connects TRBV12-3 or TRBV12-4 to TRBJ1-6, with 9 bases that match TRBD1. The junction had 2 bases not matched to a gene; V was cut back by 4 bases and J by 10 bases. The CDR3 has 13 amino acids. In DNA, the CDR3 is TGTGCCAGCAGTTGGGACAGGGCATCACCCCTCCACTTT. Translating it yields CASSWDRASPLHF.

The chain links TRBV19 to TRBJ2-3; weak D call: TRBD2 (6 bases). Trimming stripped 7 bases from V and 2 bases from J, with 10 bases between. This CDR3 region has 13 residues. The germline CDR1 and CDR2 sequences are LNHDA and SQIVND (reference sequence). The CDR3 sequence is CASTRGFTDTQYF. The CDR3 nucleotides are TGTGCCAGTACCCGGGGGTTCACAGATACGCAGTATTTT. The full variable domain, with the rest looked up from reference TRBV19 and TRBJ2-3, is DGGITQSPKYLFRKEGQNVTLSCEQNLNHDAMYWYRQDPGQGLRLIYYSQIVNDFQKGDIAEGYSVSREKKESFPLTVTSAQKNPTAFYLCASTRGFTDTQYFGPGTRLTVL.

The chain links TRBV5-8 to TRBJ1-4, with a tentative D call TRBD1 (5 bases). V lost 3 bases to trimming and J lost 0 bases, with 9 bases between them. The CDR3 is 15 residues long. Germline-derived CDR1 and CDR2 are SGHTS and YDEGEE. The CDR3 is CASSSGQATNEKLFF. Written as DNA, the CDR3 is TGTGCCAGCAGCTCCGGACAAGCAACTAATGAAAAACTGTTTTTT.

This clone was seen a handful of times. The chain recombines TRBV28 with TRBJ2-7, with D uncertain. Between the trimmed V and J ends, which lost 2 bases and 3 bases, there was a span of 5 bases. In germline, CDR1 is MDHEN, CDR2 SYDVKM. CDR3 length: 12 residues. The CDR3 reads CASSLRSYEQYF. The CDR3 DNA follows: TGTGCCAGCAGTTTACGCAGCTACGAGCAGTACTTC. Supplemented by reference TRBV28 and TRBJ2-7, the full variable domain reads DVKVTQSSRYLVKRTGEKVFLECVQDMDHENMFWYRQDPGLGLRLIYFSYDVKMKEKGDIPEGYSVSREKKERFSLILESASTNQTSMYLCASSLRSYEQYFGPGTRLTVT.

The CDR3 DNA sequence: TGTGCCAGTAGTATAGATCGGGGAGAGATTAGCAATCAGCCCCAGCATTTT. This codes for CASSIDRGEISNQPQHF. V gene TRBV19 combines with J gene TRBJ1-5; D gene unclear. The germline CDR1 and CDR2 sequences are LNHDA and SQIVND (reference sequence). The CDR3 runs to 17 residues. Deletions cut 0 bases from V and 0 bases from J, with 12 bases between.

The chain has TRBV28 and TRBJ1-5; 8 nucleotides match TRBD1. V lost 10 bases to trimming and J lost 5 bases; unmatched junction nucleotides: 13. Germline lookup yields CDR1 MDHEN and CDR2 SYDVKM. CDR3 length equals 15 residues. The CDR3 spells CAIRGQERHHQPQHF. The CDR3 DNA sequence: TGTGCCATCAGGGGACAGGAGAGGCACCATCAGCCCCAGCATTTT.

The chain carries TRBV28 and TRBJ2-2; D possibly corresponds to TRBD1 (5 bases). This CDR3 is 14 amino acids long. V dropped 5 bases and J dropped 3 bases, with 10 bases sitting between them. Germline V gives CDR1 MDHEN, CDR2 SYDVKM. This chain's CDR3 is CASSTPGYTGELFF. DNA of the CDR3: TGTGCCAGCAGTACGCCAGGGTACACCGGGGAGCTGTTTTTT.

The chain recombines TRBV18 with TRBJ1-1; 9 bases map to TRBD1. The CDR3 runs 16 residues. Germline V CDR1 and CDR2: KGHSH, LQKENI. V gave up 3 bases and J gave up 2 bases; unmatched junction bases: 7. In DNA form, the CDR3 reads TGTGCCAGCTCACCGGGGACAGGGAAACTCAACACTGAAGCTTTCTTT. It yields the protein CASSPGTGKLNTEAFF.

This clone has only a few counts. The J gene is TRBJ1-6, the V gene TRBV7-9; TRBD1 might be the D (5 bases). There are 16 residues in the CDR3. The V and J ends lost 5 bases and 8 bases respectively, with 19 bases between them. CDR1 and CDR2 from the germline V gene are SEHNR and FQNEAQ (reference sequence). Here the CDR3 reads CASSPPSSPGDSPLHF. CDR3 nucleotides: TGTGCCAGCAGCCCTCCCTCCAGCCCGGGGGATTCACCCCTCCACTTT.

The sample holds one count of this clone. This chain uses TRBV27 with TRBJ1-1, with a possible D match to TRBD1 (6 bases). V lost 4 bases and J 6 bases, leaving 21 bases between the germline ends. This CDR3 spans 16 amino acids. Germline CDR1 and CDR2: MNHEY and SMNVEV (reference sequence). The CDR3 reads CASSSGGARRGAEAFF. In nucleotides, the CDR3 is TGTGCCAGCAGTTCGGGGGGCGCGAGGAGGGGCGCTGAAGCTTTCTTT.

This chain connects TRBV6-5 to TRBJ2-3, with TRBD1 matching 7 bases. CDR1 and CDR2 (germline): MNHEY, SVGAGI. This CDR3 is 15 amino acids long. V lost 2 bases, J lost 2 bases, and 4 bases stayed unmatched. The CDR3 region is CASSYTGQFTDTQYF. CDR3 in DNA: TGTGCCAGCAGTTACACGGGACAGTTCACAGATACGCAGTATTTT.

The rearrangement uses TRBV19 and TRBJ2-2; D remains ambiguous. From germline, CDR1 is LNHDA and CDR2 SQIVND (reference sequence). This CDR3 spans 16 amino acids. With 5 bases removed from V and 2 bases from J, the gap between germline ends came to 15 bases. The CDR3 here is CASSLTGLFNTGELFF. The CDR3 DNA reads as TGTGCCAGTAGTTTGACTGGCCTCTTCAACACCGGGGAGCTGTTTTTT.

The chain combines TRBV28 with TRBJ2-1; a possible D gene is TRBD2 (7 bases). In germline, CDR1 is MDHEN, CDR2 SYDVKM. CDR3 size: 14 residues. V was trimmed by 3 bases and J by 7 bases, leaving 13 bases between them. The CDR3 bases are TGTGCCAGCAGTTTGGGGGGGGCAGTAAATGAGCAGTTCTTC. Encoded protein: CASSLGGAVNEQFF.

This chain connects TRBV24-1 to TRBJ2-2; 13 bases match TRBD2. This CDR3 has 20 residues. Looked up from germline, CDR1 is KGHDR and CDR2 is SFDVKD. V shed 5 bases and J 3 bases; nucleotides not matched to a gene: 14. CDR3 protein: CATSGSIGTSGDTHTGELFF. For the CDR3, the DNA is TGTGCCACCAGTGGATCAATTGGGACTAGCGGGGACACTCACACCGGGGAGCTGTTTTTT.

The chain recombines TRBV5-1 with TRBJ1-1, with 8 positions matching TRBD1. Trimming removed 4 bases from V and 3 bases from J; junction bases left unmatched: 5. Germline CDR1 reads SGHRS; CDR2 reads YFSETQ. The CDR3 length is 14 residues. The CDR3 bases are TGCGCCAGCAGCCAGGGGGCAAGGGACACTGAAGCTTTCTTT. Residues: CASSQGARDTEAFF.

CDR3 region: CASSPRENYNEQFF. In nucleotides, the CDR3 is TGTGCCAGTAGTCCCCGGGAGAATTACAATGAGCAGTTCTTC. This sequence joins TRBV19 and TRBJ2-1; D is possibly TRBD2 (6 bases). V was shortened by 5 bases and J by 4 bases, with 12 bases between the two germline ends. This CDR3 has 14 residues. Germline assignment: CDR1 LNHDA and CDR2 SQIVND (reference sequence).